This is a list of T cell receptor beta chains from one sample in a study of blood T cell repertoires in COVID-19. The method was immunoSEQ multiplex PCR; TCRdb's version includes in-frame clones alone and lacks a portion of them. Of 150,000 to 200,000 clones in the sample, 70% to 90% were seen once. The specimen sequenced was peripheral blood. These receptors originate from a man aged 55-75 years with acute or convalescent COVID-19. The CDR3 runs from the conserved cysteine through the conserved F or W. A D gene is named only where the DNA matches it firmly. A clone size is listed for some rows: how often the clone was seen (once, few, many), or a class if it is expanded.

>-|-|TRBV11-2|TRBJ2-1
CASSLGGLSYNEQFF
TGTGCCAGCAGCTTAGGGGGACTTTCCTACAATGAGCAGTTCTTC
>once|-|TRBV2|TRBJ1-5
CASSDRRGDQPQHF
TGTGCCAGCAGTGACCGCAGGGGAGATCAGCCCCAGCATTTT
>-|-|TRBV25-1|TRBJ2-1
CASTSPDGNEQFF
TGTGCCAGCACCTCCCCCGACGGGAATGAGCAGTTCTTC
>-|TRBD1|TRBV28|TRBJ1-4
CASSFRQGAANEKLFF
TGTGCCAGCAGTTTCCGACAGGGGGCGGCTAATGAAAAACTGTTTTTT
>-|-|TRBV4-2|TRBJ2-5
CASSQDRRSSLETQYF
TGTGCCAGCAGCCAAGATCGTAGGTCTAGCTTAGAGACCCAGTACTTC
>-|-|TRBV28|TRBJ2-1
CASSRLVTYNEQFF
TGTGCCAGTTCCCGGCTAGTTACCTACAATGAGCAGTTCTTC
>-|-|TRBV5-6|TRBJ2-2
CASSLAAAGELFF
TGTGCCAGCAGCTTGGCTGCAGCCGGGGAGCTGTTTTTT
>-|-|TRBV7-3|TRBJ2-5
CASSLNGAIQETQYF
TGTGCCAGCAGCTTAAATGGTGCGATTCAAGAGACCCAGTACTTC
>-|TRBD1|TRBV2|TRBJ2-7
CASSPLGTGGYEQYF
TGTGCCAGCAGCCCCCTTGGGACAGGGGGCTACGAGCAGTACTTC
>-|TRBD1|TRBV29-1|TRBJ2-7
CSVEDGTDEQYF
TGCAGCGTTGAAGATGGGACAGACGAGCAGTACTTC
>-|TRBD2|TRBV19|TRBJ2-1
CASSIFSTGTRVNEQFF
TGTGCCAGTAGTATCTTTTCTACCGGGACTAGAGTAAATGAGCAGTTCTTC
>-|-|TRBV27|TRBJ1-5
CASSLSDSNQPQHF
TGTGCCAGCAGTTTATCGGACAGTAATCAGCCCCAGCATTTT
>-|-|TRBV19|TRBJ2-3
CASSKYTDTQYF
TGTGCCAGTAGTAAATACACAGATACGCAGTATTTT
>-|-|TRBV6-5|TRBJ2-7
CASSTEPGKNYEQYF
TGTGCCAGCAGCACCGAGCCAGGGAAGAACTACGAGCAGTACTTC
>few|-|TRBV7-2|TRBJ2-7
CASRPTGSYEQYF
TGTGCCAGCAGACCGACGGGGAGTTACGAGCAGTACTTC
>few|-|TRBV5-4|TRBJ2-1
CASSLNTGSSYNEQFF
TGTGCCAGCAGCTTGAATACGGGAAGCTCCTACAATGAGCAGTTCTTC
>-|TRBD1|TRBV7-2|TRBJ2-4
CASSVDRGANIQYF
TGTGCCAGCAGCGTCGACAGGGGGGCAAACATTCAGTACTTC
>-|-|TRBV6-1|TRBJ1-4
CASSSPQSNEKLFF
TGTGCCAGCAGTTCCCCACAATCTAATGAAAAACTGTTTTTT
>-|-|TRBV12-5|TRBJ2-3
CASGLRRERQDTQYF
TGTGCTAGTGGTTTGAGGAGGGAGAGGCAAGATACGCAGTATTTT
>once|-|TRBV2|TRBJ1-1
CASSEGGLAPGAFF
TGTGCCAGCAGTGAAGGAGGCCTCGCCCCTGGGGCTTTCTTT
>-|-|TRBV7-2|TRBJ2-5
CASSLGSLGGETQYF
TGTGCCAGCAGCTTAGGGTCCCTAGGTGGAGAGACCCAGTACTTC
>-|TRBD1|TRBV4-1|TRBJ1-4
CASSQDRDRFTATNEKLFF
TGCGCCAGCAGCCAAGATCGGGACAGGTTCACCGCAACTAATGAAAAACTGTTTTTT
>-|-|TRBV5-8|TRBJ2-2
CASSLAGGPNTGELFF
TGTGCCAGCAGCTTGGCTGGGGGCCCGAACACCGGGGAGCTGTTTTTT
>-|TRBD1|TRBV28|TRBJ1-2
CASSLPGQGAPNGYTF
TGTGCCAGCAGCCTACCGGGACAGGGGGCGCCTAACGGCTACACCTTC
>-|TRBD2|TRBV27|TRBJ2-1
CASRSASGNNEQFF
TGTGCCAGCAGGTCAGCTAGCGGAAACAATGAGCAGTTCTTC
>-|TRBD1|TRBV6-2/TRBV6-3|TRBJ2-1
CASSSRDRAYNEQFF
TGTGCCAGCAGTTCCCGGGACAGGGCCTACAATGAGCAGTTCTTC
>-|TRBD1|TRBV28|TRBJ2-1
CASSWVWGTGSYNEQFF
TGTGCCAGCAGTTGGGTCTGGGGGACAGGGTCCTACAATGAGCAGTTCTTC
>few|-|TRBV5-4|TRBJ2-5
CASSFSAQGETQYF
TGTGCCAGCAGCTTTAGCGCCCAGGGGGAGACCCAGTACTTC
>-|-|TRBV6-1|TRBJ1-5
CASSDRPEPYSNQPQHF
TGTGCCAGCAGTGACAGGCCCGAGCCCTATAGCAATCAGCCCCAGCATTTT